The rows below give T cell receptor beta chains drawn from one sample of a study of blood T cell repertoires in COVID-19. Here immunoSEQ multiplex PCR was the method, and the copy in TCRdb shows in-frame clones only, minus some. The data show 110,000 to 150,000 clones, roughly four fifths seen once. The sequencing input was peripheral blood. The receptors originated from a woman of 80 years or more with acute or convalescent COVID-19. Both conserved end residues are part of each CDR3. The D gene is left open where the match is weak. Size tells how often a clone was seen (once, few, many) or the class of an expanded clone, and some rows leave it out.

TRBJ1-2 | TRBV4-2 | . | TRBD1 | TGTGCCAGCAGCCAAGATAGTTATACAGGGGAGTTGTATGGCTACACCTTC | CASSQDSYTGELYGYTF
TRBJ1-3 | TRBV5-4 | . | . | TGTGCCAGCAGCTCTGACGACAGAATCACTGGAAACACCATATATTTT | CASSSDDRITGNTIYF
TRBJ2-7 | TRBV27 | . | . | TGTGCCGCGGGATTTTCCTACGAGCAGTACTTC | CAAGFSYEQYF
TRBJ2-4 | TRBV29-1 | . | . | TGCAGCGTTGAAGATCGAAACATTCAGTACTTC | CSVEDRNIQYF
TRBJ1-1 | TRBV2 | . | TRBD1 | TGTGCCAGCAGCTCTAACAGGGGGGAAACTGAAGCTTTCTTT | CASSSNRGETEAFF
TRBJ2-1 | TRBV5-1 | . | TRBD2 | TGCGCCAGCAGCTTGGGCGGGGGGGCTGGCAATGAGCAGTTCTTC | CASSLGGGAGNEQFF
TRBJ2-5 | TRBV6-6 | . | . | TGTGCCAGCAGGGGACTGGCAGAGACCCAGTACTTC | CASRGLAETQYF
TRBJ1-2 | TRBV29-1 | . | . | TGCAGCGTTGAAAGAGGGTACGGCCCCACGGGTGGCTACACCTTC | CSVERGYGPTGGYTF
TRBJ1-2 | TRBV19 | few | . | TGTGCCAGTAGTTCAGCTCCGTCGGGCGGGGCTGGCTACACCTTC | CASSSAPSGGAGYTF
TRBJ1-1 | TRBV6-5 | . | . | TGTGCCAGCAGTTACCTGACAACGAACACTGAAGCTTTCTTT | CASSYLTTNTEAFF
TRBJ1-4 | TRBV28 | . | TRBD1 | TGTGCCGGACAGGGGGCTAATAATGAAAAACTGTTTTTT | CAGQGANNEKLFF
TRBJ2-1 | TRBV19 | . | TRBD2 | TGTGCCAGTTCCTATAGCGGGAGAAACCCCCCCAATGAGCAGTTCTTC | CASSYSGRNPPNEQFF
TRBJ2-7 | TRBV3-1/TRBV3-2 | . | TRBD1 | TGTGCCAGCAGCCAGGGGCTGGGACAGGGTCCTCGCGAGCAGTACTTC | CASSQGLGQGPREQYF
TRBJ1-1 | TRBV19 | . | . | TGTGCCAGTAGTCTGAGGGCCGAGAACACTGAAGCTTTCTTT | CASSLRAENTEAFF
TRBJ2-2 | TRBV24-1 | . | TRBD1 | TGTGCCACCTACCCGGGACAGGGCACCGGGGAGCTGTTTTTT | CATYPGQGTGELFF
TRBJ1-1 | TRBV5-1 | once | . | TGCGCCAGCAGCTTAAGGGACACACACACTGAAGCTTTCTTT | CASSLRDTHTEAFF
TRBJ2-3 | TRBV10-1 | . | TRBD1 | TGCGCCAGCAGTGAGTGGACAGGGGAGTTTGATACGCAGTATTTT | CASSEWTGEFDTQYF
TRBJ1-5 | TRBV11-3 | few | TRBD1 | TGTGCCAGCAGATGGGACAGGGTTGATAATCAGCCCCAGCATTTT | CASRWDRVDNQPQHF
TRBJ2-1 | TRBV2 | . | TRBD2 | TGTGCCAGCAGAGTAAGACTAGCGGGAGACAATGAGCAGTTCTTC | CASRVRLAGDNEQFF
TRBJ1-1 | TRBV19 | . | . | TGTGCCAGTAGTATAGTTCCGGTTAGAACTGAAGCTTTCTTT | CASSIVPVRTEAFF
TRBJ1-1 | TRBV27 | . | TRBD1 | TGTGCCAGCAGTTCCCCGACAGGGGTAATGAACACTGAAGCTTTCTTT | CASSSPTGVMNTEAFF
TRBJ1-1 | TRBV11-2 | . | TRBD1 | TGTGCCAGCAGCTTATTGGGGACAGGGGGTGAAGCTTTCTTT | CASSLLGTGGEAFF
TRBJ1-5 | TRBV2 | . | TRBD1 | TGTGCCAGCAGCTTACAGGGGGTCGGCGGACAGCCCCAGCATTTT | CASSLQGVGGQPQHF
TRBJ2-5 | TRBV5-1 | . | TRBD1 | TGCGCCAGCAGCTTGGCAGGGGGCGAAGAGACCCAGTACTTC | CASSLAGGEETQYF
TRBJ1-5 | TRBV23-1 | few | . | TGCGCCAGCAGTCAGTCTCCCGACAGGTACATTCGGTGGAATCAGCCCCAGCATTTT | CASSQSPDRYIRWNQPQHF
TRBJ2-1 | TRBV4-2 | . | . | TGTGCCAGCAGCCAAGTAAGGGGGAGGGCCCTCTACAATGAGCAGTTCTTC | CASSQVRGRALYNEQFF
TRBJ2-5 | TRBV7-3 | . | . | TGTGCCAGCAGCTTAATCTCCGGGGAGACCCAGTACTTC | CASSLISGETQYF
TRBJ2-1 | TRBV6-6 | . | TRBD2 | TGTGCCAGCAGTCCCCTGGGCGGGAGTAATATGGTCAATGAGCAGTTCTTC | CASSPLGGSNMVNEQFF
TRBJ2-1 | TRBV3-1/TRBV3-2 | . | . | TGTGCCAGCAGCCAACCCCGGGAGAACTCCTACAATGAGCAGTTCTTC | CASSQPRENSYNEQFF
TRBJ2-7 | TRBV12-3/TRBV12-4 | once | . | TGTGCCAGCAGTTTGGAGCCCGTATACGAGCAGTACTTC | CASSLEPVYEQYF
TRBJ2-7 | TRBV6-5 | . | TRBD1 | TGTGCCAGCAGTTTGAGACAGGGGGACTACGAGCAGTACTTC | CASSLRQGDYEQYF
TRBJ1-2 | TRBV27 | . | . | TGTGCCAGCAGTTTACGTGAGGGGGGGTCCTATGGCTACACCTTC | CASSLREGGSYGYTF
TRBJ1-6 | TRBV19 | . | . | TGTGCCAGTAGTATAAGGTTCACAGCAGGATATTCACCCCTCCACTTT | CASSIRFTAGYSPLHF
TRBJ1-5 | TRBV19 | . | . | TGTGCCAGTAGTCATGGGCAACCCAATCAGCCCCAGCATTTT | CASSHGQPNQPQHF
TRBJ1-1 | TRBV10-2 | . | . | TGCGCCACCCAAGCGGTGGGCTTTATGAACACTGAAGCTTTCTTT | CATQAVGFMNTEAFF
TRBJ1-3 | TRBV24-1 | . | TRBD1 | TGTGCCACCAGTGGTTCAGGGGGCTCTGGAAACACCATATATTTT | CATSGSGGSGNTIYF
TRBJ2-5 | TRBV30 | . | TRBD2 | TGTGCCTGGAGTCTCCGTGGAGGGACTAGCGCCCTGGAGACCCAGTACTTC | CAWSLRGGTSALETQYF
TRBJ2-3 | TRBV28 | . | TRBD2 | TGTGCCAGCAGTTTAACTAGCGGGCTCCTGCGGGAGTACACAGATACGCAGTATTTT | CASSLTSGLLREYTDTQYF
TRBJ1-2 | TRBV28 | . | . | TGTGCCAGCAGCCTAAGCGGCGGGTTCCCCTCAGGCTACACCTTC | CASSLSGGFPSGYTF
TRBJ1-1 | TRBV2 | . | . | TGTGCCAGCAGTGAAGTGAACGGTGACACTGAAGCTTTCTTT | CASSEVNGDTEAFF
TRBJ1-5 | TRBV5-1 | . | TRBD1 | TGCGCCAGCAGATTGGGACAGGGGAGCAATCAGCCCCAGCATTTT | CASRLGQGSNQPQHF
TRBJ1-1 | TRBV7-9 | . | . | TGTGCCAGCACCCTGGGAGGGGTGAACACTGAAGCTTTCTTT | CASTLGGVNTEAFF
TRBJ2-1 | TRBV3-1/TRBV3-2 | . | . | TGTGCCAGCAGCCATCTCCGTTTGTCGGGGAACAATGAGCAGTTCTTC | CASSHLRLSGNNEQFF
TRBJ1-5 | TRBV6-2/TRBV6-3 | . | . | TGTGCCAGCAGTCCCCGGGGCAATCAGCCCCAGCATTTT | CASSPRGNQPQHF
TRBJ1-1 | TRBV5-1 | . | . | TGCGCCAGCAGCTTGGAATTGGGGGCTGTTTCTGAAGCTTTCTTT | CASSLELGAVSEAFF
TRBJ2-5 | TRBV18 | . | TRBD1 | TGTGCCAGCTCAACCAACAGGGGGTCCCAAGAGACCCAGTACTTC | CASSTNRGSQETQYF
TRBJ2-7 | TRBV27 | . | TRBD1 | TGTGCCAGCAAGAAGGACAGGGCCTCCTACTACGAGCAGTACTTC | CASKKDRASYYEQYF
TRBJ1-3 | TRBV28 | . | . | TGTGCCAGCAGTTTATTATTGCGGGGTGAGGGCTCTGGAAACACCATATATTTT | CASSLLLRGEGSGNTIYF
TRBJ2-1 | TRBV7-9 | . | TRBD2 | TGTGCCAGCAGCTCCAGGACTAGCTGGGATGAGCAGTTCTTC | CASSSRTSWDEQFF
TRBJ2-5 | TRBV5-1 | . | TRBD2 | TGCGCCAGCAGCTTGGCGTCTAGCGGGAGAGAGACCCAGTACTTC | CASSLASSGRETQYF
TRBJ2-2 | TRBV4-2 | . | TRBD2 | TGTGCCAGCAGCCATCCCGTAGCGGGCCCTTTGACCGGGGAGCTGTTTTTT | CASSHPVAGPLTGELFF
TRBJ2-1 | TRBV19 | . | TRBD2 | TGTGCCAGTAGGCGAAGGGGCGGGAGGGCCGTCAGGAATGAGCAGTTCTTC | CASRRRGGRAVRNEQFF